These 20 T cell receptor beta chains share one sample of origin, sequenced in a study of liver allograft versus peripheral blood T cells. Study in general: A comparison was made between T cell receptor repertoires in transplanted livers and those in recipients' peripheral blood.

Each CDR3 protein is one row after TCRdb ran MiXCR on the reads. The table shows about 8,300 distinct CDR3 sequences, with approximately 15% occurring only once. The receptors were gathered from a human patient who had a liver transplant. The T cells may come from the graft donor.

The chain is built from TRBV11-2 and TRBJ1-1; TRBD1 aligns across 8 bases. The V segment lost 4 bases and the J segment 6 bases; nucleotides outside the gene matches: 7. Germline V gene lookup returns CDR1 SGHAT and CDR2 FQNNGV. This CDR3 has 14 amino acids. The DNA of the CDR3 is TGTGCCAGCAGCTCGAGAACAGGGGGTTCTGAAGCTTTCTTT. Translation gives CASSSRTGGSEAFF.

This clonotype is medium-sized within its sample. The V call is TRBV19, the J call TRBJ1-3; no definite D call. V was shortened by 6 bases and J by 0 bases, with 12 bases between the two germline ends. The length of the CDR3 is 15 residues. Looked up from germline, CDR1 is LNHDA and CDR2 is SQIVND (reference sequence). The CDR3 DNA sequence: TGTGCCAGTAGCAGAGGGCAGTACTCTGGAAACACCATATATTTT. Residues: CASSRGQYSGNTIYF.

This chain connects TRBV20-1 to TRBJ2-3; D is uncertain. This CDR3 is 13 amino acids long. Trimming removed 3 bases at V and 0 bases at J, with 7 bases between. Germline CDR1 DFQATT, CDR2 SNEGSKA (reference sequence). The CDR3 is CSARLTSTDTQYF. As DNA, the CDR3 is TGCAGTGCTAGGCTTACTAGCACAGATACGCAGTATTTT.

The chain carries TRBV3-1 and TRBJ1-1; 8 bases map to TRBD1. This CDR3 has 16 residues. Germline lookup yields CDR1 LGHDT and CDR2 YNNKEL (reference sequence). With V trimmed by 3 bases and J by 0 bases, 6 bases remained unmatched. The CDR3 bases are TGTGCCAGCAGCCACAGGGGGCGCGGGGTGAACACTGAAGCTTTCTTT. It is translated as CASSHRGRGVNTEAFF.

The chain is built from TRBV11-2 and TRBJ1-6; a possible D gene is TRBD1 (6 bases). Germline lookup yields CDR1 SGHAT and CDR2 FQNNGV. V was cut by 4 bases and J by 7 bases, with 14 bases left in between. The CDR3 has 15 amino acids. In nucleotides, the CDR3 is TGTGCCAGCAGCTCACAGGGCGGTGGGAATTCACCCCTCCACTTT. Protein sequence: CASSSQGGGNSPLHF.

This clonotype was counted only a few times. The chain carries TRBV20-1 and TRBJ2-2; 10 positions agree with TRBD2. This CDR3 is 16 amino acids long. Unmatched junction bases numbered 9, after V lost 1 base and J lost 7 bases. The germline V gene has CDR1 DFQATT and CDR2 SNEGSKA (reference sequence). CDR3 in amino acids: CSARGEAGGPGGELFF. CDR3 DNA sequence: TGCAGTGCTAGAGGGGAAGCGGGGGGGCCGGGCGGGGAGCTGTTTTTT.

Ten or more counts support this clonotype. The rearrangement uses TRBV28 and TRBJ1-5; 7 nucleotides match TRBD1. Germline CDR1 reads MDHEN; CDR2 reads SYDVKM. Trimming at V came to 5 bases and at J to 2 bases, leaving 12 bases not matched to a gene. CDR3 size: 17 residues. CDR3 bases: TGTGCCAGCAGTATCCGTGGAACAGGGGTAGGCAATCAGCCCCAGCATTTT. Translated: CASSIRGTGVGNQPQHF.

V usage is TRBV20-1 and J usage is TRBJ2-1; D is possibly TRBD2 (5 bases). V was clipped by 3 bases and J by 1 base, with 10 bases between them. Per the germline V gene, CDR1 is DFQATT and CDR2 is SNEGSKA (reference sequence). The CDR3 consists of 14 residues. Written as DNA, the CDR3 is TGCAGTGCTAGGCCAGCGGTTTCCTACAATGAGCAGTTCTTC. It translates to CSARPAVSYNEQFF.

By sample fraction, this clonotype is medium-sized. V usage is TRBV10-3 and J usage is TRBJ1-5, with a weak D call TRBD1 (6 bases). The CDR3 sequence is 16 residues long. V was clipped by 5 bases and J by 4 bases, with 18 bases between them. Germline V gene sequence: CDR1 ENHRY, CDR2 SYGVKD. The CDR3 reads CAISPQSGQFNQPQHF. The CDR3 bases are TGTGCCATCAGTCCACAATCTGGACAGTTTAATCAGCCCCAGCATTTT.

In its sample, this clonotype ranks as medium-sized. This chain uses TRBV30 with TRBJ2-4, with D maybe TRBD1 (6 bases). CDR1 is GTSNPN, CDR2 SVGIG, per germline (reference sequence). V lost 3 bases to trimming and J lost 0 bases, with 12 bases between them. This CDR3 region has 15 residues. The DNA of the CDR3 is TGTGCCTGGAGCCCCGGGACAATAGCCAAAAACATTCAGTACTTC. Residues: CAWSPGTIAKNIQYF.

This clonotype was seen just once. The junction shows a germline mismatch at one end, possibly a read error. V usage is TRBV20-1 and J usage is TRBJ2-7; 7 positions match TRBD1. CDR3 length equals 14 residues. Germline assignment: CDR1 DFQATT and CDR2 SNEGSKA (reference sequence). CDR3 coding DNA: TGCATTGCTCCTAGAGACAGGGTACGCGACGAGCAGTACTTC. It codes for CIAPRDRVRDEQYF.

On this clonotype itself: Given a much more abundant clone one base away, this may be a read error. The J gene is TRBJ2-1, the V gene TRBV28; possible D gene TRBD2, 6 bases. CDR1 and CDR2 from the germline V gene are MDHEN and SYDVKM. This CDR3 is built from 14 residues. CDR3 protein: CASSPWGGNNEKFF. In nucleotides, the CDR3 is TGTGCCAGCAGTCCGTGGGGCGGGAACAATGAGAAGTTCTTC.

By proportion, this clonotype is medium-sized (0.01 to 0.1%). The CDR3, as DNA: TGTGCCAGCTCCCGGGACATATTAATTGAAAAACTGTTTTTT. It specifies CASSRDILIEKLFF. The chain links TRBV27 to TRBJ1-4; D perhaps matches TRBD1 (6 bases). V lost 8 bases and J 7 bases, leaving 17 bases between the germline ends. Germline CDR1 and CDR2: MNHEY and SMNVEV (reference sequence). This CDR3 spans 14 amino acids.

This clonotype is medium-sized within its sample. This chain uses TRBV19 with TRBJ1-5; 9 bases map to TRBD1. The CDR3 loop spans 15 amino acids. Germline V CDR1 and CDR2: LNHDA, SQIVND (reference sequence). V shed 9 bases and J 6 bases; nucleotides not matched to a gene: 12. As DNA, the CDR3 is TGTGCCAGCACCACCCCGGGACAGGGAAGTCAGCCCCAGCATTTT. This translates into CASTTPGQGSQPQHF.

The chain carries TRBV7-2 and TRBJ1-5; no definite D call. Trimming pared 2 bases from V and 10 bases from J, leaving 21 bases between. The CDR3 runs 16 residues. Germline CDR1 SGHTA, CDR2 FQGNSA. The CDR3 DNA is TGTGCCAGCAGCTTAACTAGCGGGAGGGCCGGTAGACCCCAGCATTTT. Translation gives CASSLTSGRAGRPQHF.

V and J are TRBV28 and TRBJ1-1; D uncertain. The V end lost 2 bases, the J end lost 5 bases, and 12 bases lay between the germline ends. This CDR3 spans 14 amino acids. Per germline, CDR1 MDHEN and CDR2 SYDVKM. CDR3 region: CASSLDQARTEAFF. The CDR3, as DNA: TGTGCCAGCAGTTTAGACCAGGCGAGAACTGAAGCTTTCTTT. Drawing the rest from reference TRBV28 and TRBJ1-1, the complete variable domain is DVKVTQSSRYLVKRTGEKVFLECVQDMDHENMFWYRQDPGLGLRLIYFSYDVKMKEKGDIPEGYSVSREKKERFSLILESASTNQTSMYLCASSLDQARTEAFFGQGTRLTVV.

Sample share makes this clonotype medium-sized. The rearrangement links TRBV7-2 to TRBJ2-1; D is unclear. Germline CDR1 SGHTA, CDR2 FQGNSA. The V and J ends lost 1 base and 9 bases respectively, with 7 bases between them. The CDR3 runs to 12 residues. CDR3 sequence reads: CASSLGVSEQFF. In DNA, the CDR3 is TGTGCCAGCAGCTTAGGAGTAAGTGAGCAGTTCTTC.

This clonotype was observed many times. The rearrangement joins TRBV6-2 or TRBV6-3 to TRBJ2-7; 15 bases map to TRBD2. The germline gives CDR1 MNHEY, CDR2 SVGEGT. This CDR3 region has 19 residues. Trimming cost V 1 base and J 4 bases; bases outside gene matches: 11. CDR3 sequence: CASSYLIGLAGGQTYEQYF. Written as DNA, the CDR3 is TGTGCCAGCAGTTACTTGATTGGACTAGCGGGAGGGCAGACTTACGAGCAGTACTTC.

The table lists this clonotype with a few counts. The J gene is TRBJ2-7, the V gene TRBV6-5; 8 bases fit TRBD2. Germline assignment: CDR1 MNHEY and CDR2 SVGAGI. Trimming cost V 3 bases and J 2 bases; bases outside gene matches: 9. The CDR3 consists of 16 residues. The DNA of the CDR3 is TGTGCCAGCAGTTATTCCAGCGGGAGTCTGGCCTACGAGCAGTACTTC. Amino acid sequence: CASSYSSGSLAYEQYF.

The V and J genes are TRBV11-2 and TRBJ2-6; no firm D call. Germline V gives CDR1 SGHAT, CDR2 FQNNGV. V lost 4 bases and J 1 base, leaving 8 bases between the germline ends. This CDR3 is 15 amino acids long. The CDR3 DNA reads TGTGCCAGCAGCTCCCAACCATCTGGGGCCAACGTCCTGACTTTC. Protein: CASSSQPSGANVLTF.